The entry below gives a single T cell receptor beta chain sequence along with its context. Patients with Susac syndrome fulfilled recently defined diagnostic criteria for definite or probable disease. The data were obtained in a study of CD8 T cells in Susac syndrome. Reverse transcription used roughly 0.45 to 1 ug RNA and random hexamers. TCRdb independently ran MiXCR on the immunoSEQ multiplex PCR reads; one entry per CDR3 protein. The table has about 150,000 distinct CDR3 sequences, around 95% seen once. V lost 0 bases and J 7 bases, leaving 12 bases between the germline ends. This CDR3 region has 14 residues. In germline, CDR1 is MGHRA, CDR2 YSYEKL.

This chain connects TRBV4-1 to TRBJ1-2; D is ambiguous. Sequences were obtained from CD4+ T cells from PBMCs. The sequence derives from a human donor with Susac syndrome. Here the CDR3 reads CASSQDLDLFGYTF. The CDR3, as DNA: TGCGCCAGCAGCCAAGACTTGGACCTTTTTGGCTACACCTTC.